This T cell receptor (beta chain) was captured by sequencing in a study of shared clonotypes between healthy human individuals. The CDR3 is 14 amino acids. CDR1 and CDR2 (germline): SGHDN, FVKESK. V lost 7 bases, J lost 4 bases, and 17 bases lay in between. The repertoire was sequenced with immunoSEQ multiplex PCR; TCRdb's copy has only in-frame clones and lacks some. The table includes a few million clones, 95% detected once. This rearrangement joins TRBV14 to TRBJ2-7, with D perhaps being TRBD1 or TRBD2 (5 bases each). This clonotype was obtained from a man aged 18 to 35 in good health. The material sequenced was naive CD4+ T cells sorted from blood. Stated subset: CD45RA+ positively selected. DNA for the CDR3: TGTGCCAGCACCCGAGGGCAGGGTTGGTACGAGCAGTACTTC. Its translation: CASTRGQGWYEQYF.